The 2 T cell receptor beta chains presented below share a single source sample, sequenced in a study of cytomegalovirus exposure and HLA in healthy donors. The PCR made use of 60 Vbeta and 13 Jbeta primers. The table came from immunoSEQ multiplex PCR; TCRdb's copy has only in-frame clones and leaves some out. Of tens of thousands of clones listed, around 70% are singletons. The sequenced material came from PBMCs. The receptors were sampled from a middle-aged man in good health and CMV-seropositive.

This chain joins TRBV19 and TRBJ1-2; perhaps TRBD1 as D (5 bases). The germline V and J ends were trimmed by 4 bases and 5 bases, with 20 bases remaining between them. CDR3 size: 16 residues. CDR1 LNHDA and CDR2 SQIVND come from the germline V gene (reference sequence). The CDR3 here is CASSTPDLGGIYGYTF. The CDR3 DNA reads TGTGCCAGTAGTACCCCTGATTTGGGGGGGATTTATGGCTACACCTTC.

This sequence joins TRBV15 and TRBJ2-5, with D possibly matching TRBD2 (6 bases). CDR3 size: 16 residues. The germline gives CDR1 LNHNV, CDR2 YYDKDF (reference sequence). The V gene lost 0 bases and the J gene lost 2 bases, with 13 bases spanning the gap. CDR3 sequence: CATSREGGLGQETQYF. The CDR3 DNA reads as TGTGCCACCAGCAGAGAGGGGGGACTGGGACAAGAGACCCAGTACTTC.